One and the same sample provided the 13 T cell receptor beta chains below, sequenced in a study of regulatory T cells in long-lasting Graves disease. Time point defined: persistent/refractory GD, antithyroid drugs over 5 years with positive TRAb. RNA extracted from PBMCs served as the sequencing template. Both iRepertoire HTBI primers and Arm-PCR of CDR3 regions were used to build the TCR beta libraries. TCRdb reprocessed the multiplex PCR reads with MiXCR, giving one entry per CDR3 protein. The sample lists around 460,000 distinct CDR3 sequences, 22% seen once, with about an eighth in the top ten. The sequencing used peripheral blood mononuclear cells (PBMCs), collected when the disease was refractory, from a patient treated with antithyroid drugs. Receptors were obtained from a female donor with Graves disease.

Worth noting for this clonotype: This may stem from a read error, because a much larger clone lies one nucleotide away. The chain uses TRBV7-2 and TRBJ2-5; no clear D. Looked up from germline, CDR1 is SGHTA and CDR2 is FQGNSA. V lost 4 bases, J lost 1 base, and 13 bases lay in between. The CDR3 is made up of 15 amino acids. The CDR3 sequence is CASSSERITQETQYF. The CDR3 coding sequence is TGTGCCAGCAGCTCCGAACGGATCACCCAAGAGACCCAGTACTTC.

This clonotype was found many times. The genes are TRBV5-5 and TRBJ1-5; D is unresolved. Trimming removed 4 bases from V and 5 bases from J, with 10 bases in between. Germline loops: CDR1 SGHKS, CDR2 YYEKEE (reference sequence). CDR3 size: 13 residues. The CDR3 sequence: CASSRGEHQPQHF. The CDR3 DNA sequence: TGTGCCAGCAGCCGCGGGGAGCATCAGCCCCAGCATTTT. The full variable domain, rest sourced from reference TRBV5-5 and TRBJ1-5, is DAGVTQSPTHLIKTRGQQVTLRCSPISGHKSVSWYQQVLGQGPQFIFQYYEKEERGRGNFPDRFSARQFPNYSSELNVNALLLGDSALYLCASSRGEHQPQHFGDGTRLSIL.

This clonotype was recorded a few times. The chain employs TRBV13 and TRBJ1-4; TRBD1 matches at 7 bases. With 5 bases clipped from V and 3 bases from J, the junction kept 6 bases outside the gene matches. The CDR3 has 15 residues. Per germline, CDR1 PRHDT and CDR2 FYEKMQ (reference sequence). In nucleotides, the CDR3 is TGTGCCAGCAGCGTGCGACAGGGCGCTAATGAAAAACTGTTTTTT. Translating it yields CASSVRQGANEKLFF.

This clonotype was picked up many times. J is TRBJ2-5 and V is TRBV7-9; D may correspond to TRBD1 or TRBD2 (5 bases each). Germline loops: CDR1 SEHNR, CDR2 FQNEAQ (reference sequence). V dropped 1 base and J dropped 4 bases, with 13 bases sitting between them. This CDR3 contains 15 residues. DNA of the CDR3: TGTGCCAGCAGCTTAGACGGGACCCCACTAGAGACCCAGTACTTC. It codes for CASSLDGTPLETQYF.

The chain is built from TRBV9 and TRBJ2-2; D is unclear. V dropped 1 base and J dropped 3 bases, with 10 bases sitting between them. CDR1 is SGDLS, CDR2 YYNGEE, per germline. The CDR3 is 15 residues long. The CDR3 here is CASSVRSRDTGELFF. The CDR3 nucleotides are TGTGCCAGCAGCGTAAGATCCCGTGACACCGGGGAGCTGTTTTTT.

This clonotype was seen a single time. A read error is possible here, since a much larger clone lies one base away. The chain recombines TRBV7-2 with TRBJ2-5; 8 positions agree with TRBD1. The germline gives CDR1 SGHTA, CDR2 FQGNSA. J was trimmed by 5 bases and V by 8 bases; bases with no gene match: 16. There are 16 residues in the CDR3. The CDR3 DNA reads as TGTGCCAGCGGCCTAGAGATCCAGGGGGCTAGGGAGACCCAGTACTTC. Translation gives CASGLEIQGARETQYF.

In this sample, this clonotype turned up many times. The chain has TRBV28 and TRBJ1-1, with 7 bases identical to TRBD1. Germline values: CDR1 MDHEN, CDR2 SYDVKM. This CDR3 is built from 17 residues. The trim removed 3 bases at V and 7 bases at J, leaving 17 bases unmatched. CDR3 nucleotide sequence: TGTGCCAGCAGTTTTAAGTTAATTAGGGACAGTACCGTTGAAGCTTTCTTT. Encoded protein: CASSFKLIRDSTVEAFF.

This clonotype was observed a handful of times. The chain joins TRBV6-2 or TRBV6-3 to TRBJ2-2, with D perhaps matching TRBD1 (7 bases). CDR1 is MNHEY and CDR2 is SVGEGT in the germline V gene. V gave up 10 bases and J gave up 6 bases, with 18 bases separating them. CDR3 length: 14 amino acids. This chain's CDR3 is CATKLTGEAGELFF. The CDR3, as DNA: TGTGCCACCAAATTAACAGGGGAGGCCGGGGAGCTGTTTTTT.

This clonotype has at least ten counts. The chain joins TRBV6-2 or TRBV6-3 to TRBJ2-4, with TRBD2 identical over 14 bases. V lost 6 bases to trimming and J lost 1 base; unmatched junction nucleotides: 11. Germline CDR1 reads MNHEY; CDR2 reads SVGEGT. CDR3 length: 19 amino acids. The CDR3 is CASRVSPGLAGEAKNIQYF. The CDR3 coding sequence is TGTGCCAGCAGGGTCTCCCCGGGACTAGCGGGAGAGGCCAAAAACATTCAGTACTTC.

V and J are TRBV6-2 or TRBV6-3 and TRBJ1-1, with a weak D call TRBD1 (6 bases). Per the germline V gene, CDR1 is MNHEY and CDR2 is SVGEGT. CDR3 size: 13 residues. Trimming shortened V by 7 bases and J by 6 bases, and 15 bases separated the two germline ends. The chain's CDR3 is CASILAGGPEAFF. Here the CDR3 DNA reads TGTGCCAGCATCCTAGCCGGGGGCCCTGAAGCTTTCTTT.

For the CDR3, the DNA is TGTGCCAGCAGCCCAAAACAGGGGGCCTCGAGCTACGAGCAGTACTTC. Translated, it gives CASSPKQGASSYEQYF. The chain has TRBV7-9 and TRBJ2-7, with 9 bases fitting TRBD1. V lost 5 bases and J lost 3; bases outside the gene matches: 11. This CDR3 comprises 16 residues. In germline, CDR1 is SEHNR, CDR2 FQNEAQ (reference sequence).

This clonotype turned up a few times. The chain recombines TRBV10-3 with TRBJ2-7, with D perhaps matching TRBD1 or TRBD2 (5 bases each). The CDR3 is 13 residues long. Germline assignment: CDR1 ENHRY and CDR2 SYGVKD. Trimming removed 7 bases from V and 0 bases from J, with 10 bases in between. In DNA, the CDR3 is TGTGCCATCAAAGGGACCTACTCCTACGAGCAGTACTTC. It is translated as CAIKGTYSYEQYF.

This clonotype has a handful of counts. J is TRBJ1-2 and V is TRBV15; tentatively, D is TRBD1 (6 bases). The V end was cut by 0 bases, the J end by 7 bases, with 12 bases between. The CDR3 is made up of 14 amino acids. The germline V gene encodes CDR1 LNHNV and CDR2 YYDKDF (reference sequence). The CDR3 protein is CATSRDTTGGGYTF. In DNA form, the CDR3 reads TGTGCCACCAGCAGAGATACGACAGGTGGTGGCTACACCTTC.